This TCR beta chain was recovered during a study of glioma-infiltrating T cells after dendritic cell vaccination. Study-level background: Autologous tumor lysate was loaded overnight onto monocyte-derived dendritic cells grown about seven days with IL-4 and GM-CSF.

Germline loops: CDR1 GTSNPN, CDR2 SVGIG (reference sequence). The CDR3 sequence is 12 residues long. The V end lost 2 bases, the J end lost 6 bases, and 8 bases lay between the germline ends. Time point here: after dendritic cell vaccination, including at tumor progression/relapse. PBMC were collected before vaccination, two weeks after the third vaccination, and at progression. Primers: 60 V beta forward and 13 J beta reverse. The table came from immunoSEQ multiplex PCR; TCRdb's copy has only in-frame clones and leaves some out. Of 50,000 to 60,000 clones in the sample, about four fifths are singletons; the top ten hold approximately 15%.

The receptor was derived from a human donor with glioblastoma. V is TRBV30 and J is TRBJ2-1; D gene uncertain. Sequencing was performed on blood, taken after dendritic cell vaccination. CDR3 protein: CAWSSGRNEQFF. In nucleotides, the CDR3 is TGTGCCTGGAGTTCAGGCCGCAATGAGCAGTTCTTC.